The rows below give T cell receptor beta chains drawn from one sample of a study of naive and memory T cell subsets. TCRdb processed the 5' RACE reads anew with MiXCR; each CDR3 protein has one entry. The sample lists about 62,000 distinct CDR3 sequences; 6% to 8.5% were seen once. The receptors originated from a female donor in good health. The CDR3 runs from the conserved cysteine through the conserved F or W. Size tells how often a clone was seen (once, few, many) or the class of an expanded clone, and some rows leave it out.

v_gene	abundance	len	j_gene	CDR3aa
TRBV29-1	-	15	TRBJ2-7	CSVVPFLNRTYEQYF
TRBV5-4	few	16	TRBJ2-5	CASSLREGRYQETQYF
TRBV2	few	15	TRBJ1-2	CASSDMSPTSYGYTF
TRBV7-2	few	13	TRBJ1-2	CASSLFEAGGYTF
TRBV6-2/TRBV6-3	few	17	TRBJ2-5	CASSYPAGTSGQETQYF
TRBV28	many	13	TRBJ1-1	CASRAGVNTEAFF
TRBV5-4	few	19	TRBJ2-2	CASSRTPGASTLGTGELFF
TRBV19	few	17	TRBJ2-5	CASAPRALISEQETQYF
TRBV12-3/TRBV12-4	-	14	TRBJ2-3	CASSLSQGTDTQYF
TRBV11-3	-	17	TRBJ2-6	CASSLFSGSSGANVLTF
TRBV28	few	15	TRBJ1-4	CASYAPRSANEKLFF
TRBV28	few	16	TRBJ2-1	CASRTSGSGTYNEQFF
TRBV7-8	many	17	TRBJ1-5	CASSLDSLSYSNQPQHF
TRBV15	-	15	TRBJ2-7	CATSRDPPGAYEQYF
TRBV5-1	few	15	TRBJ2-6	CASSNRGAGANVLTF
TRBV19	-	15	TRBJ2-3	CASSKAGGQSDTQYF
TRBV19	-	15	TRBJ1-4	CASSIGQATNKKLFF